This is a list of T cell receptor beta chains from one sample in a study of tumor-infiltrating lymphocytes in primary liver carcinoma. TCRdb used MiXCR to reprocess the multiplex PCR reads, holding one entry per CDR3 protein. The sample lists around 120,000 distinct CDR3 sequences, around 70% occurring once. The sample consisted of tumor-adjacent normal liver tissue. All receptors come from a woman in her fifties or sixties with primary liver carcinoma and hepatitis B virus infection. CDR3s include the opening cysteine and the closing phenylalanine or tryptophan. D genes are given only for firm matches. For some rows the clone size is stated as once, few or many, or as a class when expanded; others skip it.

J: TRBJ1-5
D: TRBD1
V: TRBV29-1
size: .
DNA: TGCAGTGTCGGACAGGGGGGAGATCAGCCCCAGCATTTT
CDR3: CSVGQGGDQPQHF

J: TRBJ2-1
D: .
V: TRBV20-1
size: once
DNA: TGCAGTGCTAAAAGGGGGGAGCAGTTCTTC
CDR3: CSAKRGEQFF

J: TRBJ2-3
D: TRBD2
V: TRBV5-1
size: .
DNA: TGCGCCAGCAGCTTGAGACTAGCGGGAGGGTTACGCACAGATACGCAGTATTTT
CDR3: CASSLRLAGGLRTDTQYF

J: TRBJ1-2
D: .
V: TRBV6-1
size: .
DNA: TGTGCCAGCATTGAAGGTTCCGAGCACTATGGCTGCACCTTC
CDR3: CASIEGSEHYGCTF

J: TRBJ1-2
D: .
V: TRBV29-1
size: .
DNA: TGCAGCGTTGAAGGGGGGGAGAGCTATGACTACACCTTC
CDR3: CSVEGGESYDYTF

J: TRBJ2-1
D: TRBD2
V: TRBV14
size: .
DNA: TGTGCCAACAGCGAGGGACTAGTACAGATCTTC
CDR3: CANSEGLVQIF

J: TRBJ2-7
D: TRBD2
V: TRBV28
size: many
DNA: TGTGCCAGCAGTACTTACAGCGGGAGCTCCTACGAGCAGTACTTC
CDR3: CASSTYSGSSYEQYF

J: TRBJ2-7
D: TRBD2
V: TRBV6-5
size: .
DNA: TGTGCCAGCAGTTACTCGGCGGGAGGAGGCTACGAGCAGTGCTTC
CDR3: CASSYSAGGGYEQCF

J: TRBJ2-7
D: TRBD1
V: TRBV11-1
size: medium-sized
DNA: TGTGCCAGCAGCTACCTACAGGGGCCGTCCTACGAGCAGTACTTC
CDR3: CASSYLQGPSYEQYF

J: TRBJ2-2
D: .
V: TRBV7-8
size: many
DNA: TGTGCCAGCAGATATAACAGGGCCGCCGGGGAGCTGTTTTTT
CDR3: CASRYNRAAGELFF

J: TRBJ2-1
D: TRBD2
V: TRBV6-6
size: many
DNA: TGTGCCAGCAGTTCCGGGACTAGCCACTACAATGAGCAGTTCTTC
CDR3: CASSSGTSHYNEQFF

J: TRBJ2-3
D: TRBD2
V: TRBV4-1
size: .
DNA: TGCGCCAGCAGCCAAGATTGGGGGACTGGCGGGACTACAGATATGCAGTATTTT
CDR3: CASSQDWGTGGTTDMQYF

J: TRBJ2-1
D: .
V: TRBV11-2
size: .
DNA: TGTGCCAGCAGCTTAGTAGGGGGGGGGACCTACAATGAGCAGTTCTTC
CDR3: CASSLVGGGTYNEQFF

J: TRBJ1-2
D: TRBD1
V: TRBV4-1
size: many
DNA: TGCGCCAGCAGCCAAGGGCCGACAGGGAACTATGGCTACACCTTC
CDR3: CASSQGPTGNYGYTF

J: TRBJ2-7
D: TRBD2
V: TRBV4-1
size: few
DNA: TGCACCAGCAGCCAAGGTCTAGCGGGAGAGTCAGGTTACGAGCAGTACTTC
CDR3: CTSSQGLAGESGYEQYF

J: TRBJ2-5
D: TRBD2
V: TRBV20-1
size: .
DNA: TGCAGTGCTAGGATAGCGGGCATACAAGAGACCCAGTACTTC
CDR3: CSARIAGIQETQYF

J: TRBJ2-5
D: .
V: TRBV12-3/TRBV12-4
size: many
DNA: TGTGCCAGCAGCCGTGGGCTGAGGACCCAGTACTTC
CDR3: CASSRGLRTQYF